These 27 T cell receptor beta chains share one sample of origin, sequenced in a study of T cell responses to AZD1222 COVID-19 vaccine. Assay used: immunoSEQ multiplex PCR; TCRdb lists only in-frame clones, some missing. Here the sample spans some 140,000 clones, under 95% being singletons. This material consisted of peripheral blood, taken on day 0 of AZD1222 vaccination. These receptors all stem from an adult in good health.

Only one count was recorded for this clone. V is TRBV19 and J is TRBJ1-4, with D perhaps TRBD1 (5 bases). Germline CDR1 LNHDA, CDR2 SQIVND (reference sequence). Trimming took off 6 bases at V and 8 bases at J, with 13 bases between the two ends. CDR3 length: 13 residues. The CDR3 loop is CASRLRDAEKLFF. The CDR3 DNA follows: TGTGCCAGTAGACTCCGGGACGCCGAAAAACTGTTTTTT.

This chain joins TRBV5-8 and TRBJ2-3, with a possible D match to TRBD1 (6 bases). Germline V gene sequence: CDR1 SGHTS, CDR2 YDEGEE. Trimming cost V 6 bases and J 4 bases, with 18 bases left between them. This CDR3 is 15 amino acids long. CDR3 region: CASTLTGGGSDTQYF. The CDR3 nucleotides read TGTGCCAGCACCCTGACAGGCGGTGGCTCAGATACGCAGTATTTT.

The V gene is TRBV6-1, the J gene TRBJ1-2; D is ambiguous. V lost 2 bases to trimming and J lost 2 bases, with 15 bases between them. The germline CDR1 and CDR2 sequences are MNHNS and SASEGT. CDR3 length: 16 residues. The CDR3 region has the DNA TGTGCCAGCAGTGAATGGGCAGGCTCGCGGAACTATGGCTACACCTTC. It encodes CASSEWAGSRNYGYTF.

CDR3: CASTGGGAHTEAFF. The CDR3 nucleotides are TGTGCCAGCACAGGCGGTGGGGCCCACACTGAAGCTTTCTTT. The gene calls are TRBV27 and TRBJ1-1; D is perhaps TRBD1 (5 bases). This CDR3 is 14 amino acids long. Germline-derived CDR1 and CDR2 are MNHEY and SMNVEV (reference sequence). V was clipped by 7 bases and J by 3 bases, with 15 bases between them.

The V and J genes are TRBV28 and TRBJ1-5; no definite D call. This CDR3 has 13 residues. Germline values: CDR1 MDHEN, CDR2 SYDVKM. Trimming stripped 5 bases from V and 5 bases from J, with 10 bases between. CDR3 sequence reads: CASSRHKYQPQHF. In DNA form, the CDR3 reads TGTGCCAGCAGTAGGCACAAATATCAGCCCCAGCATTTT.

The V gene is TRBV9, the J gene TRBJ1-3, with TRBD1 as a possible D gene (6 bases). Looked up from germline, CDR1 is SGDLS and CDR2 is YYNGEE. Trimming took off 3 bases at V and 3 bases at J, with 7 bases between the two ends. There are 13 residues in the CDR3. The CDR3 reads CASSATGGNTIYF. CDR3 nucleotide sequence: TGTGCCAGCAGCGCGACAGGTGGAAACACCATATATTTT.

The chain uses TRBV5-1 and TRBJ2-5, with 10 bases identical to TRBD2. Losses at the gene ends were 5 bases for V and 4 bases for J; bases not matched to a gene: 2. The CDR3 is 13 amino acids. Germline values: CDR1 SGHRS, CDR2 YFSETQ. The CDR3 loop reads CASSASGRETQYF. The CDR3 coding sequence is TGCGCCAGCAGTGCTAGCGGGAGAGAGACCCAGTACTTC. The full variable domain, rest sourced from reference TRBV5-1 and TRBJ2-5, is KAGVTQTPRYLIKTRGQQVTLSCSPISGHRSVSWYQQTPGQGLQFLFEYFSETQRNKGNFPGRFSGRQFSNSRSEMNVSTLELGDSALYLCASSASGRETQYFGPGTRLLVL.

This clone was observed a single time. The chain uses TRBV3-1 (or the pseudogene TRBV3-2) and TRBJ2-1; 14 bases line up with TRBD2. Per germline, CDR1 LGHDT and CDR2 YNNKEL (reference sequence). The CDR3 contains 17 residues. V lost 6 bases to trimming and J lost 9 bases; unmatched junction nucleotides: 13. CDR3 sequence (DNA): TGTGCCAGCAGACCCGCGGAGCCGGGACTAGCGGGAGTTGAGCAGTTCTTC. This translates into CASRPAEPGLAGVEQFF.

The chain combines TRBV2 with TRBJ2-7, with TRBD1 matching over 7 bases. With V trimmed by 8 bases and J by 5 bases, 12 bases remained unmatched. This CDR3 is 14 amino acids long. Germline assignment: CDR1 SNHLY and CDR2 FYNNEI. CDR3 nucleotide sequence: TGTGCCAGCTGTAGGACAGGAAGTGTCCACGAGCAGTACTTC. Its protein is CASCRTGSVHEQYF.

This clone turned up a few times. The gene calls are TRBV19 and TRBJ2-3, with 9 bases lining up with TRBD2. In germline, CDR1 is LNHDA, CDR2 SQIVND (reference sequence). This CDR3 contains 16 residues. J was trimmed by 4 bases and V by 3 bases; bases with no gene match: 8. For the CDR3, the DNA is TGTGCCAGTAGTATTGGGAGTAGCGGGAGAGCAGATACGCAGTATTTT. Translated, it gives CASSIGSSGRADTQYF.

The genes are TRBV19 and TRBJ1-2; D remains unclear. Trimming cost V 3 bases and J 1 base, with 6 bases left between them. Germline V gene data show CDR1 as LNHDA and CDR2 as SQIVND (reference sequence). This CDR3 comprises 13 residues. In nucleotides, the CDR3 is TGTGCCAGTAGTATGATAGATAACTATGGCTACACCTTC. Residues: CASSMIDNYGYTF.

The chain joins TRBV30 to TRBJ1-6, with 8 bases fitting TRBD1. The J segment lost 6 bases and the V segment lost 0 bases, leaving 13 bases of the junction unmatched. The CDR3 extends over 18 amino acids. Germline V gives CDR1 GTSNPN, CDR2 SVGIG (reference sequence). This CDR3 reads CAWSVRGGRGLSNSPLHF. The CDR3 DNA reads as TGTGCCTGGAGTGTACGGGGTGGCAGGGGGCTCAGTAATTCACCCCTCCACTTT.

The chain uses TRBV18 and TRBJ1-3, with D possibly matching TRBD1 (5 bases). Deletions cut 4 bases from V and 8 bases from J, with 24 bases between. Per germline, CDR1 KGHSH and CDR2 LQKENI. This CDR3 spans 17 amino acids. CDR3 sequence (DNA): TGTGCCAGCTCACTCTCAGGACTCGGAACATTAGGGGACACCATATATTTT. Protein product: CASSLSGLGTLGDTIYF.

This chain uses TRBV5-5 with TRBJ1-2, with D hard to call. Trimming took 1 base from V and 3 from J, leaving 7 bases between them. Germline loops: CDR1 SGHKS, CDR2 YYEKEE (reference sequence). This CDR3 has 13 amino acids. The CDR3 spells CASSLNAHYGYTF. The CDR3 DNA reads TGTGCCAGCAGCTTGAACGCCCACTATGGCTACACCTTC.

The CDR3 spells CATIRGSEETQYF. The CDR3 region has the DNA TGTGCCACCATCAGGGGCAGTGAGGAGACCCAGTACTTC. The chain carries TRBV6-5 and TRBJ2-5; weak D call: TRBD1 (6 bases). The germline V gene encodes CDR1 MNHEY and CDR2 SVGAGI. V was trimmed by 10 bases and J by 5 bases, leaving 17 bases between them. This CDR3 spans 13 amino acids.

The chain employs TRBV6-6 and TRBJ1-3, with 7 bases lining up with TRBD1. Germline V gene lookup returns CDR1 MNHNY and CDR2 SVGAGI (reference sequence). The CDR3 runs to 15 residues. V was clipped by 4 bases and J by 1 base; unmatched bases: 4. Here the CDR3 DNA reads TGTGCCAGCAGTTCCAAGACAGGGTCTGGAAACACCATATATTTT. Amino acids: CASSSKTGSGNTIYF.

This clone is labeled medium-sized. The gene calls are TRBV19 and TRBJ2-7; 8 bases line up with TRBD1. Unmatched junction bases numbered 1, after V lost 3 bases and J lost 0 bases. The V gene's germline CDR1 is LNHDA and CDR2 SQIVND (reference sequence). The CDR3 runs 14 residues. DNA of the CDR3: TGTGCCAGTAGTATGGGACAGGTCTCCTACGAGCAGTACTTC. Encoded protein: CASSMGQVSYEQYF.

This sequence joins TRBV25-1 and TRBJ2-6; D is possibly TRBD1 (5 bases). The V and J ends lost 10 bases and 2 bases respectively, with 15 bases between them. Germline V gene lookup returns CDR1 MGHDK and CDR2 SYGVNS. The CDR3 sequence is 15 residues long. Here the CDR3 DNA reads TGTGCCAAAGAAAAAACAGGAGCTGGGGCCAACGTCCTGACTTTC. It translates to CAKEKTGAGANVLTF.

The V gene is TRBV5-1, the J gene TRBJ2-2; 10 bases line up with TRBD2. The germline V gene encodes CDR1 SGHRS and CDR2 YFSETQ. There are 16 residues in the CDR3. V lost 2 bases, J lost 2 bases, and 3 bases stayed unmatched. CDR3 protein: CASSFPSGSNTGELFF. Here the CDR3 DNA reads TGCGCCAGCAGCTTCCCTAGCGGGAGCAACACCGGGGAGCTGTTTTTT.

The chain joins TRBV29-1 to TRBJ1-5; possibly TRBD1 for D (5 bases). The CDR3 is made up of 15 amino acids. Germline CDR1 and CDR2: SQVTM and ANQGSEA. The V end lost 7 bases, the J end lost 5 bases, and 21 bases lay between the germline ends. The CDR3 protein is CSATTGSWDDQPQHF. The CDR3 nucleotides are TGCAGCGCCACGACGGGGTCCTGGGACGATCAGCCCCAGCATTTT.

In this sample, this clone turned up a few times. V usage is TRBV15 and J usage is TRBJ1-2; TRBD1 might be the D (6 bases). V was clipped by 5 bases and J by 0 bases, with 13 bases between them. The CDR3 extends over 15 amino acids. The germline gives CDR1 LNHNV, CDR2 YYDKDF (reference sequence). CDR3 loop: CATSATGAPNYGYTF. DNA for the CDR3: TGTGCCACCAGCGCGACAGGAGCCCCTAACTATGGCTACACCTTC. Using reference TRBV15 and TRBJ1-2 for the parts outside the CDR3, the full variable domain is DAMVIQNPRYQVTQFGKPVTLSCSQTLNHNVMYWYQQKSSQAPKLLFHYYDKDFNNEADTPDNFQSRRPNTSFCFLDIRSPGLGDTAMYLCATSATGAPNYGYTFGSGTRLTVV.

This clone has a handful of counts. The chain employs TRBV13 and TRBJ2-7, with 14 nucleotides matching TRBD2. Germline CDR1 and CDR2: PRHDT and FYEKMQ (reference sequence). The CDR3 has 16 residues. The V gene end was trimmed by 7 bases and the J gene end by 0 bases; junction bases not matched to a gene: 5. For the CDR3, the DNA is TGTGCCAGCACCCGGGGACTAGCGGGGGTCTCCTACGAGCAGTACTTC. It specifies CASTRGLAGVSYEQYF.

The rearrangement uses TRBV11-3 and TRBJ2-3, with 8 bases fitting TRBD2. Unmatched junction bases numbered 15, after V lost 5 bases and J lost 2 bases. The CDR3 contains 18 residues. Germline CDR1 reads SGHNT; CDR2 reads YENEEA. CDR3 DNA sequence: TGTGCCAGCAGCGACCCCAAGGCGGGGGGCCCAATCACAGATACGCAGTATTTT. Protein: CASSDPKAGGPITDTQYF.

The genes are TRBV7-3 and TRBJ2-1; 10 nucleotides match TRBD2. The V segment lost 2 bases and the J segment 5 bases; nucleotides outside the gene matches: 12. This CDR3 has 18 residues. The germline CDR1 and CDR2 sequences are SGHTA and FQGTGA. DNA for the CDR3: TGTGCCAGCAGCTTACTTTCGGCTAGCGGGAGAGAAAACAATGAGCAGTTCTTC. Amino acids: CASSLLSASGRENNEQFF.

The V call is TRBV19, the J call TRBJ1-3, with unresolved D. The V end was cut by 5 bases, the J end by 4 bases, with 9 bases between. Germline values: CDR1 LNHDA, CDR2 SQIVND (reference sequence). The CDR3 length is 13 residues. This CDR3 is CASSWATGNTIYF. CDR3 sequence (DNA): TGTGCCAGTAGTTGGGCTACGGGAAACACCATATATTTT.

The rearrangement uses TRBV2 and TRBJ1-3; no reliable D call. The CDR3 consists of 14 residues. Trimming removed 4 bases from V and 0 bases from J, with 7 bases in between. Germline CDR1 reads SNHLY; CDR2 reads FYNNEI. The CDR3 protein is CASSVMSSGNTIYF. The CDR3 nucleotides are TGTGCCAGCAGTGTTATGAGCTCTGGAAACACCATATATTTT.

The chain recombines TRBV6-6 with TRBJ2-3; 10 positions match TRBD1. CDR3 size: 19 residues. The germline gives CDR1 MNHNY, CDR2 SVGAGI (reference sequence). V was clipped by 5 bases and J by 4 bases; unmatched bases: 18. DNA for the CDR3: TGTGCCAGCAGTCCCCGGACAGGGGGTTTACCGGGGGCACCAGATACGCAGTATTTT. This encodes CASSPRTGGLPGAPDTQYF.